This T cell receptor beta chain was sequenced in a study of T cell repertoires in cytomegalovirus infection (dated by TCRdb to 2018 to 2020). Concerning the study at large: Peptide stimulations targeted recently identified HLA-C-restricted CMV epitopes, whose presentation resists viral immunomodulation, together with well-studied HLA-B-restricted epitopes. Because public TCR beta signatures pointed to carriage of CMV infection together with the matching HLA type, the HLA type of each donor mattered for the analysis.

Turning to this clonotype: Its antigen remains undetermined. Base-call qualities are not available, and no considerably larger clone is one nucleotide away.

From its cysteine to its valine, the CDR3 spans 13 amino acids. Of all the DNA, just the CDR3 is kept, 39 bases in frame from base 1. The junction shows trimming of 7 bases on V and 1 base on J, and the gene matches do not reach 2 bases of it. CDR1 and CDR2, looked up from the germline V gene (reference sequence), are MNHEY and SMNVEV. Interpreted using the paper, the treatment or condition label stands for: in vitro stimulation with specific CMV peptide epitopes to enrich CMV-specific T cells. Paper-wide results and their limitations: Cumulative frequency of public TCR beta family members discriminated carriers of CMV infection plus the relevant HLA type in this cohort and an independent 352-donor cohort. The ex vivo response was dominated by HLA-C-restricted CMV-specific TCR beta clonotypes, and the single most frequent clonotype in two of eight donors was supplied by these HLA-C-restricted clonotypes.

Sequenced using an Illumina HiSeq 1500. TCRdb cleaned the public reads at Q25 with fastp, built clones with MiXCR and kept in-frame beta chains. Every CDR3 protein is listed once, alongside the most common genes and DNA of its rows. The sample table contains around 710,000 distinct CDR3 sequences; only one count was recorded for approximately 32% of them. The top ten clonotypes cover about an eighth of the sample. The input for sequencing was cultured CD8+ T cells from PBMCs, taken from culture after CMV antigen stimulation. This TCR came from a human donor in good health (CMV status not recorded). Some clones in this sample may be carry-over from other donors' samples. Recombination connected TRBV27 to TRBJ2-7, with 9 middle bases fitting TRBD2. The nucleotide sequence is TGTGCCAGCAAAGGACTAGCGTCCTACGAGCAGTACGTC. Its coded protein is CASKGLASYEQYV.